This T cell receptor (beta chain) was recorded in a study of response to subunit inactivated influenza vaccine. TCRdb reprocessed the RT-PCR reads with MiXCR, giving one entry per CDR3 protein. The sample has 630,000 or so distinct CDR3 sequences, 15% to 18% seen once; the top ten hold 11%. The CDR3 covers 14 residues. V lost 2 bases and J lost 4, with 11 bases in between. The germline CDR1 and CDR2 sequences are SEHNR and FQNEAQ (reference sequence). Sequenced here: PBMCs from blood, sampled less than 13 days after vaccination. The clonotype was recovered from a man in his fifties who received an inactivated influenza vaccine. V usage is TRBV7-9 and J usage is TRBJ1-2; a weak D match, TRBD1 (5 bases). CDR3 sequence reads: CASSLIQGGYGYTF. For the CDR3, the DNA is TGTGCCAGCAGCTTAATTCAGGGAGGCTATGGCTACACCTTC.